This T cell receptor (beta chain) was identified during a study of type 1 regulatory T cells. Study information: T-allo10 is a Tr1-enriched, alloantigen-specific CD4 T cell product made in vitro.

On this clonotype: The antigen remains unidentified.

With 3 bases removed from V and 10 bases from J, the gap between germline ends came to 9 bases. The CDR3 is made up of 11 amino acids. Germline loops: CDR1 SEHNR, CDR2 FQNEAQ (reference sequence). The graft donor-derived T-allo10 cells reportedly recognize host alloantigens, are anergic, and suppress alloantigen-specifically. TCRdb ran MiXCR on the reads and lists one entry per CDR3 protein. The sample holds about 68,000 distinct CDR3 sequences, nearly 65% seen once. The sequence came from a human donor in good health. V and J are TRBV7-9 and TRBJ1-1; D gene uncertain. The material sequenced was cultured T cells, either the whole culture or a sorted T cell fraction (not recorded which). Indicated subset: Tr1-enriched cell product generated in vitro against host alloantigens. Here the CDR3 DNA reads TGTGCCAGCAGCTTTTCCGAGGGAGCTTTCTTT. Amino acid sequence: CASSFSEGAFF.